This TCR beta chain was retrieved from a study of T cell repertoires in cytomegalovirus infection. Germline values: CDR1 SGHNT, CDR2 YYREEE (reference sequence). The CDR3 loop spans 16 amino acids. With V trimmed by 0 bases and J by 4 bases, 6 bases remained unmatched. TCRdb reanalysed the reads using MiXCR and keeps one entry per CDR3 protein. The sample shows some 400,000 distinct CDR3 sequences, about a third of them seen only once. This clonotype originated in a human donor in good health (CMV status not recorded). Some clones in this sample may be carry-over from other donors' samples. The sample taken for sequencing was PBMCs. The chain couples TRBV5-4 to TRBJ2-3; 9 bases match TRBD2. The CDR3 DNA sequence: TGTGCCAGCAGCTTGGAGGGACTAGCTCGGTCAGATACGCAGTATTTT. Protein product: CASSLEGLARSDTQYF.